This TCR beta chain was identified in a study of radiotherapy plus CTLA-4 blockade in lung cancer. Only in-frame clones appear in the TCRdb table, and some are missing; sequencing was by immunoSEQ multiplex PCR. The profile covers 45,000 to 55,000 clones, with roughly 90% appearing a single time and approximately 7.8% taken by the ten largest. Trimming at V came to 6 bases and at J to 4 bases, leaving 3 bases not matched to a gene. This CDR3 spans 13 amino acids. Germline-derived CDR1 and CDR2 are WNHNN and SYGVQD (reference sequence). The material was peripheral blood, obtained from a patient treated with radiotherapy plus ipilimumab. This receptor was obtained from a human donor with non-small cell lung cancer whose response to radiotherapy plus ipilimumab could not be evaluated. The chain recombines TRBV10-1 with TRBJ2-3, with 8 nucleotides matching TRBD2. The CDR3 coding sequence is TGCGCCAGCAGAAGCGGGGGCCCAGATACGCAGTATTTT. Amino acids: CASRSGGPDTQYF.